Following are 11 T cell receptor beta chains from one sample sequenced in a study of cytomegalovirus exposure and HLA in healthy donors. Both 60 Vbeta primers and 13 Jbeta primers went into the PCR. Data came from immunoSEQ multiplex PCR; TCRdb stores just in-frame clones and leaves some out. The sample contains over 130,000 clones, over 60% of which appear only once. Sequencing was performed on PBMCs. The receptors here all came from a man aged 35 to 55 in good health and CMV-seronegative.

The chain is built from TRBV10-3 and TRBJ2-1; the match to TRBD2 covers 7 bases. The germline gives CDR1 ENHRY, CDR2 SYGVKD. The CDR3 loop spans 19 amino acids. The J segment lost 3 bases and the V segment lost 2 bases, leaving 16 bases of the junction unmatched. CDR3 region: CAISETNRPGGSRYNEQFF. The CDR3, as DNA: TGTGCCATCAGTGAGACGAATAGACCCGGCGGGAGTCGCTACAATGAGCAGTTCTTC.

The J gene is TRBJ1-3, the V gene TRBV28; D perhaps matches TRBD1 (6 bases). The CDR3 runs to 16 residues. V dropped 5 bases and J dropped 2 bases, with 16 bases sitting between them. Germline loops: CDR1 MDHEN, CDR2 SYDVKM. CDR3 region: CASSPERTEPGNTIYF. The DNA of the CDR3 is TGTGCCAGCAGTCCCGAGCGGACAGAGCCTGGAAACACCATATATTTT.

Comments on this clone: Its ends do not fully match the called genes, so a read error is possible. The rearrangement uses TRBV7-9 and TRBJ2-7; 7 nucleotides line up with TRBD1. Germline V gene data show CDR1 as SEHNR and CDR2 as FQNEAQ (reference sequence). The CDR3 runs to 15 residues. CDR3 sequence reads: CSSSLVEGAHYEQYF. In DNA form, the CDR3 reads TGTTCCAGCAGCTTAGTCGAGGGGGCCCACTACGAGCAGTACTTC.

A note on this clone: The sample carries other DNA sequences with the same CDR3. The DNA of the CDR3 is TGTGCCAGCAGTTACTCGGAAAGGGCGGGGACCGGGGAGCTGTTTTTT. It yields the protein CASSYSERAGTGELFF. The chain joins TRBV6-5 to TRBJ2-2; weak D call: TRBD2 (6 bases). The V end lost 0 bases, the J end lost 5 bases, and 13 bases lay between the germline ends. CDR1 is MNHEY, CDR2 SVGAGI, per germline. The CDR3 runs 16 residues.

The chain has TRBV5-4 and TRBJ1-6, with no clear D. The V gene's germline CDR1 is SGHNT and CDR2 YYREEE (reference sequence). CDR3 length equals 16 residues. Trimming removed 4 bases from V and 10 bases from J, with 21 bases in between. CDR3 in DNA: TGTGCCAGCAGCCCGGAGGCTGGGCAGAGGGAGTCACCCCTCCACTTT. This codes for CASSPEAGQRESPLHF.

This clone turned up a few times. V is TRBV11-2 and J is TRBJ2-1, with unresolved D. The CDR3 loop spans 15 amino acids. Germline CDR1 reads SGHAT; CDR2 reads FQNNGV. Trimming took 0 bases from V and 0 from J, leaving 6 bases between them. CDR3 residues: CASSLDTSSYNEQFF. The CDR3 coding sequence is TGTGCCAGCAGCTTAGACACGAGCTCCTACAATGAGCAGTTCTTC.

V usage is TRBV9 and J usage is TRBJ1-2; 7 nucleotides line up with TRBD1. The ends lost 0 bases at V and 3 bases at J; junction bases unmatched: 8. Germline lookup yields CDR1 SGDLS and CDR2 YYNGEE. The CDR3 has 16 residues. The CDR3 region has the DNA TGTGCCAGCAGCGTAGCGAGGACAGGCCTTGACTATGGCTACACCTTC. The encoded protein is CASSVARTGLDYGYTF.

The chain employs TRBV28 and TRBJ1-1; D is possibly TRBD1 (5 bases). V lost 4 bases, J lost 8 bases, and 11 bases lay in between. The germline V gene has CDR1 MDHEN and CDR2 SYDVKM. The CDR3 is made up of 12 amino acids. CDR3 residues: CASSSGGTEAFF. The DNA for the CDR3 is TGTGCCAGCAGTTCCGGCGGGACCGAAGCTTTCTTT.

CDR3: CASSTSGQGAYEQYF. For the CDR3, the DNA is TGTGCCAGCAGTACATCGGGACAGGGGGCCTACGAGCAGTACTTC. The chain couples TRBV28 to TRBJ2-7; 11 nucleotides match TRBD1. Per germline, CDR1 MDHEN and CDR2 SYDVKM. The CDR3 length is 15 residues. The V segment lost 5 bases and the J segment 2 bases; nucleotides outside the gene matches: 5.

V and J are TRBV27 and TRBJ2-5, with TRBD2 identical over 13 bases. CDR3 length: 17 amino acids. Germline V gene sequence: CDR1 MNHEY, CDR2 SMNVEV (reference sequence). V lost 4 bases and J lost 2; bases outside the gene matches: 7. CDR3 loop: CASSSTPGLAGQETQYF. CDR3 in DNA: TGTGCCAGCAGTTCCACGCCGGGACTAGCGGGGCAAGAGACCCAGTACTTC.

The J gene is TRBJ1-6, the V gene TRBV4-3, with TRBD1 matching 8 bases. The length of the CDR3 is 16 residues. Germline CDR1 LGHNA, CDR2 YSLEER. The junction had 5 bases not matched to a gene; V was cut back by 0 bases and J by 7 bases. CDR3 sequence (DNA): TGCGCCAGCAGCCAAGACCTCAGGGGGCAAAATTCACCCCTCCACTTT. This translates into CASSQDLRGQNSPLHF.